These T cell receptor beta chains were read from a single sample in a study of shared T cell receptors in the human thymus. Assay: immunoSEQ multiplex PCR; the TCRdb copy retains only in-frame clones and omits some. Of 600,000 to 900,000 clones listed, approximately 85% are singletons. The same specimen was also included in a second study, on human thymus T cells.

The sequencing input was thymocytes. The receptors originated from a girl less than two years old with a congenital heart defect. The CDR3 runs from the conserved cysteine through the conserved F or W. D genes are given only for firm matches. Clone size is stated in some rows and not others, as once, few, many or a class when expanded.

>TRBV9|TRBJ1-3|.|.
CASSPRHGAGGNTIYF
TGTGCCAGCAGCCCTCGCCATGGGGCAGGCGGAAACACCATATATTTT
>TRBV11-2|TRBJ1-2|.|.
CATKDYYGYTF
TGTGCCACCAAGGACTACTATGGCTACACCTTC
>TRBV6-5|TRBJ1-1|.|TRBD1
CASSYIDREHTEAFF
TGTGCCAGCAGTTACATAGACAGGGAGCACACTGAAGCTTTCTTT
>TRBV25-1|TRBJ1-6|few|TRBD1
CASSVPGGARNSPLHF
TGTGCCAGCAGTGTTCCAGGGGGCGCGCGGAATTCACCCCTCCACTTT
>TRBV5-1|TRBJ2-7|.|TRBD2
CASSPRTSGEPLSYEQYF
TGCGCCAGCAGCCCCAGGACTAGCGGGGAGCCCCTCTCCTACGAGCAGTACTTC
>TRBV28|TRBJ2-4|.|TRBD1
CASSYGGGQGTKNIQYF
TGTGCCAGCAGTTATGGGGGCGGACAGGGAACCAAAAACATTCAGTACTTC
>TRBV28|TRBJ1-2|.|.
CASLDSGYGYTF
TGTGCCAGCCTCGACAGTGGCTATGGCTACACCTTC
>TRBV4-1|TRBJ2-7|.|TRBD2
CASSHGGLAGGSTYEQYF
TGCGCCAGCAGCCACGGGGGACTAGCGGGGGGCTCGACCTACGAGCAGTACTTC
>TRBV28|TRBJ1-2|.|.
CASSQHTGFYGYTF
TGTGCCAGCAGTCAACATACAGGGTTCTATGGCTACACCTTC
>TRBV2|TRBJ2-7|.|.
CASSEAGLRSAEQYF
TGTGCCAGCAGTGAAGCGGGGCTACGCTCGGCCGAGCAGTACTTC
>TRBV11-2|TRBJ2-5|.|TRBD2
CASSPLQTSGGAQETQYF
TGTGCCAGCAGCCCCCTTCAAACTAGCGGGGGGGCCCAAGAGACCCAGTACTTC
>TRBV27|TRBJ1-6|few|TRBD1
CASSPQKGADSPLHF
TGTGCCAGCAGTCCCCAGAAGGGGGCTGATTCACCCCTCCACTTT
>TRBV4-3|TRBJ2-2|once|TRBD1
CASSQGEAGQGAHGELFF
TGCGCCAGCAGCCAAGGGGAAGCGGGACAGGGGGCCCACGGGGAGCTGTTTTTT
>TRBV27|TRBJ2-7|.|.
CARFIGQFYQQYF
TGTGCCAGATTTATCGGACAGTTTTACCAGCAGTACTTC
>TRBV7-9|TRBJ1-2|.|TRBD1
CASSFRDRANYGYTF
TGTGCCAGCAGCTTCCGGGACAGAGCTAACTATGGCTACACCTTC
>TRBV19|TRBJ1-2|.|TRBD1
CASSIPTGRTGSYNYGYTF
TGTGCCAGTAGTATACCCACCGGGCGGACAGGCAGCTATAACTATGGCTACACCTTC
>TRBV15|TRBJ2-2|.|TRBD2
CATSRDLASGGHYTGELFF
TGTGCCACCAGCAGAGATCTGGCTAGCGGGGGGCACTACACCGGGGAGCTGTTTTTT
>TRBV4-3|TRBJ2-4|.|TRBD1
CASSQAGTGEPNIQYF
TGCGCCAGCAGCCAAGCCGGGACAGGGGAGCCGAACATTCAGTACTTC
>TRBV25-1|TRBJ2-4|few|TRBD1
CASSTTGAENIQYF
TGTGCCAGCAGTACGACAGGGGCCGAAAACATTCAGTACTTC
>TRBV7-8|TRBJ2-7|.|TRBD2
CASSLAASGGSYYEQYF
TGTGCCAGCAGCTTAGCGGCTAGCGGGGGGTCATACTACGAGCAGTACTTC
>TRBV4-1|TRBJ1-5|.|TRBD1
CASSQVRDRDFSNQPQHF
TGCGCCAGCAGCCAAGTCAGGGACAGGGACTTTAGCAATCAGCCCCAGCATTTT
>TRBV5-1|TRBJ2-3|.|TRBD2
CASSLELAGGDTSTDTQYF
TGCGCCAGCAGCTTGGAACTAGCGGGGGGAGACACTAGCACAGATACGCAGTATTTT
>TRBV7-4|TRBJ1-2|.|TRBD1
CASSLTGLGGYTF
TGTGCCAGCAGCCTGACAGGGCTAGGTGGCTACACCTTC
>TRBV10-3|TRBJ2-3|few|TRBD2
CAISETRREVSTDTQYF
TGTGCCATCAGTGAAACTCGACGGGAGGTCTCTACAGATACGCAGTATTTT
>TRBV10-1|TRBJ2-1|.|TRBD2
CASSEKKRGASYNEQFF
TGCGCCAGCAGTGAGAAGAAGCGGGGGGCCTCTTACAATGAGCAGTTCTTC
>TRBV27|TRBJ1-2|once|TRBD1
CASRQTGVYGYTF
TGTGCCAGCAGGCAAACAGGGGTCTATGGCTACACCTTC
>TRBV27|TRBJ2-7|.|TRBD1
CASSSPTPKQGLEQYF
TGTGCCAGCAGTTCCCCCACCCCTAAACAGGGGCTCGAGCAGTACTTC
>TRBV30|TRBJ1-4|.|.
CAWSAPSPGEKLFF
TGTGCCTGGAGCGCACCATCACCGGGAGAAAAACTGTTTTTT
>TRBV28|TRBJ2-1|.|TRBD2
CASSGRGMRNEQFF
TGTGCCAGCAGTGGGAGGGGTATGAGGAATGAGCAGTTCTTC
>TRBV5-1|TRBJ2-1|.|.
CASTDTYNEQFF
TGCGCCAGCACCGACACCTACAATGAGCAGTTCTTC
>TRBV15|TRBJ1-1|.|TRBD1
CATSGLTGGTEAFF
TGTGCCACCAGCGGTCTGACAGGGGGGACTGAAGCTTTCTTT